The present entry profiles one TCR beta chain with its context. Exclusions: uncontrolled infection, other autoimmune disease, pregnancy, lactation. This CDR3 region has 12 residues. The germline V gene encodes CDR1 MNHNS and CDR2 SASEGT. V was trimmed by 5 bases and J by 8 bases, leaving 12 bases between them. RNA transcripts gave rise to amplified TCR beta CDR3 regions. HTBI primers were used for first-round RT-PCR of the TCR CDR3. TCRdb re-derived calls from the multiplex PCR reads in MiXCR, one entry per CDR3 protein. The sample includes 250,000 to 300,000 distinct CDR3 sequences, 15% to 20% seen only once; the top ten take around 61%. This sample stems from a study of T cells in Graves' hyperthyroidism and ophthalmopathy.

This TCR came from a woman aged 55-69 years with Graves' ophthalmopathy. The rearrangement links TRBV6-1 to TRBJ1-2; D uncertain. Sequenced input: blood. The chain's CDR3 is CASSTQGMGYTF. CDR3 nucleotide sequence: TGTGCCAGCAGTACGCAAGGGATGGGCTACACCTTC.